These 5 T cell receptor beta chains came from one sample sequenced in a study of blood T cells in healthy people across ages. A second about 7 to 11 cycle PCR used barcoded and J-beta primers. TCRdb reprocessed the 5' RACE reads with MiXCR, giving one entry per CDR3 protein. The sample carries about 840,000 distinct CDR3 sequences, around 29% recorded once. Separately, the same data were catalogued under a study of T cells of mothers and their children.

The specimen sequenced was blood. The receptors were gathered from a woman in her thirties or forties in good health.

This clonotype was seen ten or more times. This chain joins TRBV6-6 and TRBJ1-2; D remains ambiguous. Trimming shortened V by 3 bases and J by 8 bases, and 10 bases separated the two germline ends. The CDR3 is 12 residues long. The germline CDR1 and CDR2 sequences are MNHNY and SVGAGI (reference sequence). CDR3 residues: CASSYRAGGYTF. The CDR3 nucleotides are TGTGCCAGCAGTTATAGAGCTGGAGGCTACACCTTC.

Concerning this clonotype: A junction end diverges from the germline sequence, so it may reflect a read error. CDR3 sequence reads: CAGSLSGGVLGYEQYF. The CDR3 nucleotides read TGTGCCGGCAGCTTATCTGGGGGGGTTTTAGGGTACGAGCAGTACTTC. This sequence joins TRBV7-2 and TRBJ2-5, with 7 bases that match TRBD2. The J call may not be correct, given that the DNA end is closer to TRBJ2-7. The CDR3 has 16 amino acids. CDR1 and CDR2 from the germline V gene are SGHTA and FQGNSA.

The chain combines TRBV29-1 with TRBJ2-7; D possibly corresponds to TRBD1 (6 bases). The CDR3 is made up of 15 amino acids. The germline gives CDR1 SQVTM, CDR2 ANQGSEA. Trimming removed 0 bases at V and 3 bases at J, with 15 bases between. CDR3 sequence: CSVEDTGIGGYEQYF. The CDR3 nucleotides read TGCAGCGTTGAAGATACCGGGATAGGGGGCTACGAGCAGTACTTC.

A few counts support this clonotype. V and J are TRBV18 and TRBJ1-1, with 7 bases that match TRBD1. This CDR3 has 14 amino acids. Looked up from germline, CDR1 is KGHSH and CDR2 is LQKENI. With V trimmed by 3 bases and J by 7 bases, 8 bases remained unmatched. CDR3 sequence reads: CASSPPGRGFEAFF. The CDR3 DNA is TGTGCCAGCTCACCCCCCGGCAGGGGGTTTGAAGCTTTCTTT.

Turning to this clonotype: This may stem from a read error, because a much larger clone lies one nucleotide away. This sequence joins TRBV20-1 and TRBJ1-1; D ambiguous. V dropped 0 bases and J dropped 6 bases, with 14 bases sitting between them. Germline V gives CDR1 DFQATT, CDR2 SNEGSKA (reference sequence). This CDR3 is built from 14 residues. CDR3 in DNA: TGCAGTGCTAGAGATGTGGGGTTGAGCGCTGAAGCTTTCTTT. This sequence encodes CSARDVGLSAEAFF.